Detailed here is one T cell receptor (beta chain). The source of the sample is a study of blood T cells in healthy people across ages. Primed by a sample-barcoded 5' primer and a J-beta primer mix, a second PCR proceeded for 7 to 11 cycles. Using its own MiXCR run on the 5' RACE reads, TCRdb lists one record per CDR3 protein. The profile shows about 970,000 distinct CDR3 sequences, 51% of them singletons. Per germline, CDR1 DFQATT and CDR2 SNEGSKA (reference sequence). V shed 6 bases, J shed 6 bases, and the junction held 13 bases outside the gene matches. The CDR3 spans 15 residues. This TCR derives from an older woman in good health. What was sequenced was blood. V and J are TRBV20-1 and TRBJ2-3; TRBD2 aligns across 9 bases. The CDR3 bases are TGCAGTGCCCTAATCCCCCTAGCGGGATTGGATACGCAGTATTTT. It yields the protein CSALIPLAGLDTQYF.